This is a list of T cell receptor beta chains from one sample in a study of T cells in Graves' hyperthyroidism and ophthalmopathy. TCRdb passed the multiplex PCR reads through MiXCR, listing each CDR3 protein once. This sample has hundreds of thousands of distinct CDR3 sequences, with 35% to 45% found just once. The material sequenced was blood. The source of these receptors is a young man with Graves' hyperthyroidism. CDR3s include the opening cysteine and the closing phenylalanine or tryptophan. Fields, in order: J gene, D gene, clone size, V gene, CDR3 protein, CDR3 DNA. D genes are given only for firm matches. The size entry is marked missing in some rows and otherwise reads once, few, many or a size class.

J: TRBJ1-1
D: TRBD1
size: many
V: TRBV10-3
CDR3: CATRGQGRTEAFF
DNA: TGTGCCACTCGCGGACAGGGTAGGACTGAAGCTTTCTTT

J: TRBJ1-1
D: -
size: -
V: TRBV7-9
CDR3: CASSRWEGVNTEAFF
DNA: TGTGCCAGCAGCCGTTGGGAGGGGGTGAACACTGAAGCTTTCTTT

J: TRBJ1-2
D: -
size: -
V: TRBV24-1
CDR3: CASSSQTWDGNYGYTF
DNA: TGTGCCAGCAGTTCTCAAACCTGGGACGGAAACTATGGCTACACCTTC

J: TRBJ1-5
D: -
size: many
V: TRBV6-6
CDR3: CASIQGTGNQPQHF
DNA: TGTGCCAGCATCCAAGGGACGGGCAATCAGCCCCAGCATTTT

J: TRBJ2-7
D: -
size: few
V: TRBV2
CDR3: CASSASSGPYEQYF
DNA: TGTGCCAGCAGTGCAAGCTCCGGGCCTTACGAGCAGTACTTC

J: TRBJ2-2
D: TRBD1
size: -
V: TRBV20-1
CDR3: CSAQRGQEAGELLF
DNA: TGCAGTGCTCAGAGGGGGCAGGAGGCCGGGGAGCTGCTTTTT

J: TRBJ1-1
D: TRBD1
size: -
V: TRBV19
CDR3: CASSDGRPGGTEAFF
DNA: TGTGCCAGCAGTGACGGGAGACCAGGGGGCACTGAAGCTTTCTTT

J: TRBJ2-7
D: -
size: -
V: TRBV5-4
CDR3: CASSLEGGGDEQYF
DNA: TGTGCCAGCAGCTTGGAAGGGGGAGGGGATGAGCAGTACTTC

J: TRBJ1-1
D: TRBD1
size: -
V: TRBV6-5
CDR3: CASSYLIGTGEAFF
DNA: TGTGCCAGCAGTTACCTCATAGGGACAGGAGAAGCTTTCTTT

J: TRBJ2-2
D: -
size: few
V: TRBV7-2
CDR3: CANTHRYTRELFF
DNA: TGTGCAAACACTCATCGCTACACCCGGGAGCTGTTTTTT

J: TRBJ2-7
D: -
size: -
V: TRBV5-1
CDR3: CASSFRAASYEQYF
DNA: TGCGCCAGCAGCTTCAGGGCGGCTTCCTACGAGCAGTACTTC

J: TRBJ1-5
D: -
size: many
V: TRBV5-5
CDR3: CASSYPGDQPQHF
DNA: TGTGCCAGCAGCTACCCGGGGGATCAGCCCCAGCATTTT

J: TRBJ1-2
D: -
size: many
V: TRBV10-3
CDR3: CAISEREDYGYTF
DNA: TGTGCCATCAGTGAGAGGGAAGACTATGGCTACACCTTC

J: TRBJ1-3
D: -
size: many
V: TRBV10-2
CDR3: CASSQGGNTIYF
DNA: TGCGCCAGCAGCCAAGGAGGAAACACCATATATTTT

J: TRBJ1-1
D: TRBD1
size: few
V: TRBV6-5
CDR3: CASRTGRNTEAFF
DNA: TGTGCCAGCCGGACAGGGCGGAACACTGAAGCTTTCTTT

J: TRBJ1-1
D: -
size: few
V: TRBV4-1
CDR3: CASSQDPGLGEAFF
DNA: TGCGCCAGCAGCCAAGATCCCGGCCTGGGGGAGGCTTTCTTT

J: TRBJ1-1
D: -
size: many
V: TRBV5-1
CDR3: CASSFQGNTEAFF
DNA: TGTGCCAGCAGCTTCCAGGGGAACACTGAAGCTTTCTTT